Below, 20 T cell receptor beta chains from the same sample are listed, as sequenced in a study of blood T cell repertoires in COVID-19. Profiled with immunoSEQ multiplex PCR; TCRdb holds only in-frame clones, not every one. The sample carries around 140,000 clones, roughly 78% recorded once. Sequencing input: peripheral blood. Receptors were obtained from a human donor with acute or convalescent COVID-19. The donor label of this sample is uncertain.

The genes are TRBV6-5 and TRBJ2-5; 8 bases map to TRBD1. Germline V gene data show CDR1 as MNHEY and CDR2 as SVGAGI. The CDR3 loop spans 15 amino acids. J was trimmed by 5 bases and V by 7 bases; bases with no gene match: 12. CDR3 in amino acids: CASTTVRGPRETQYF. CDR3 sequence (DNA): TGTGCCAGCACCACGGTCAGGGGGCCTCGTGAGACCCAGTACTTC.

The sample holds one count of this clone. The chain combines TRBV5-1 with TRBJ2-2, with 7 bases lining up with TRBD2. The CDR3 consists of 14 residues. V trimming: 4 bases; J trimming: 6 bases; junction bases outside the gene matches: 6. Germline CDR1 reads SGHRS; CDR2 reads YFSETQ. The CDR3 is CASSTGEGAGELFF. DNA for the CDR3: TGCGCCAGCAGCACCGGGGAGGGTGCCGGGGAGCTGTTTTTT.

The chain uses TRBV7-9 and TRBJ1-4; D is possibly TRBD1 (5 bases). Germline CDR1 reads SEHNR; CDR2 reads FQNEAQ (reference sequence). This CDR3 is built from 15 residues. Deletions cut 1 base from V and 4 bases from J, with 10 bases between. CDR3 residues: CASSLGLDINEKLFF. The CDR3, as DNA: TGTGCCAGCAGCTTAGGTCTGGACATTAATGAAAAACTGTTTTTT.

The genes are TRBV19 and TRBJ1-2; 8 nucleotides agree with TRBD1. Germline V gene lookup returns CDR1 LNHDA and CDR2 SQIVND (reference sequence). V was clipped by 7 bases and J by 8 bases; unmatched bases: 6. This CDR3 has 12 residues. In DNA form, the CDR3 reads TGTGCCAGTACCCTAGACAGGGGAGGCTACACCTTC. Translating gives CASTLDRGGYTF.

J is TRBJ1-6 and V is TRBV7-9, with D tentatively TRBD1 (5 bases). Trimming took off 1 base at V and 9 bases at J, with 13 bases between the two ends. There are 15 residues in the CDR3. Germline V gene lookup returns CDR1 SEHNR and CDR2 FQNEAQ (reference sequence). CDR3 amino acids: CASSLGPGQSSPLHF. CDR3 coding DNA: TGTGCCAGCAGCTTAGGCCCAGGACAAAGTTCACCCCTCCACTTT.

The rearrangement joins TRBV19 to TRBJ2-4; TRBD1 agrees at 9 bases. The CDR3 has 15 residues. Germline loops: CDR1 LNHDA, CDR2 SQIVND (reference sequence). V was clipped by 9 bases and J by 0 bases; unmatched bases: 6. CDR3 DNA: TGTGCCAGCGCAACAGGGGGCCTAGCCAAAAACATTCAGTACTTC. Amino acids: CASATGGLAKNIQYF. Using reference TRBV19 and TRBJ2-4 for the parts outside the CDR3, the full variable domain is DGGITQSPKYLFRKEGQNVTLSCEQNLNHDAMYWYRQDPGQGLRLIYYSQIVNDFQKGDIAEGYSVSREKKESFPLTVTSAQKNPTAFYLCASATGGLAKNIQYFGAGTRLSVL.

V gene TRBV10-1 combines with J gene TRBJ1-2, with no clear D. Trimming shortened V by 5 bases and J by 4 bases, and 11 bases separated the two germline ends. This CDR3 is 13 amino acids long. Germline CDR1 WNHNN, CDR2 SYGVQD (reference sequence). The CDR3 region is CASSLSGGYGYTF. The CDR3 DNA reads TGCGCCAGCAGTTTATCGGGAGGCTATGGCTACACCTTC.

The genes are TRBV27 and TRBJ1-6; D unresolved. The CDR3 has 11 amino acids. Trimming took off 4 bases at V and 10 bases at J, with 5 bases between the two ends. CDR1 and CDR2 (germline): MNHEY, SMNVEV (reference sequence). The CDR3 DNA reads TGTGCCAGCAGTTCTAGGTCACCCCTCCACTTT. This codes for CASSSRSPLHF.

This clone was seen a few times. The sample has other DNA sequences that encode this CDR3 too. The chain links TRBV7-9 to TRBJ1-3; perhaps TRBD1 as D (6 bases). CDR3 length: 15 amino acids. Germline V gives CDR1 SEHNR, CDR2 FQNEAQ (reference sequence). V was shortened by 1 base and J by 4 bases, with 11 bases between the two germline ends. The CDR3 DNA reads TGTGCCAGCAGCTTAGTAGGCAGGGGCGGAAACACCATATATTTT. As protein: CASSLVGRGGNTIYF.

The chain links TRBV29-1 to TRBJ1-4, with a weak D call TRBD1 (5 bases). V gave up 6 bases and J gave up 8 bases, with 16 bases separating them. This CDR3 contains 13 residues. Germline V gene lookup returns CDR1 SQVTM and CDR2 ANQGSEA. CDR3 amino acids: CSVLPLPGEKLFF. CDR3 coding DNA: TGCAGCGTCCTACCCCTTCCAGGGGAAAAACTGTTTTTT.

This chain joins TRBV19 and TRBJ1-4; 7 bases line up with TRBD1. The length of the CDR3 is 16 residues. The germline V gene encodes CDR1 LNHDA and CDR2 SQIVND (reference sequence). Trimming cost V 7 bases and J 5 bases; bases outside gene matches: 13. CDR3 protein: CASTSPGDSSNEKLFF. The CDR3 DNA sequence: TGTGCCAGTACTAGCCCCGGGGACAGTTCCAATGAAAAACTGTTTTTT. Using reference TRBV19 and TRBJ1-4 for the parts outside the CDR3, the full variable domain is DGGITQSPKYLFRKEGQNVTLSCEQNLNHDAMYWYRQDPGQGLRLIYYSQIVNDFQKGDIAEGYSVSREKKESFPLTVTSAQKNPTAFYLCASTSPGDSSNEKLFFGSGTQLSVL.

The gene calls are TRBV30 and TRBJ1-4; maybe TRBD1 (6 bases). The CDR3 is 14 residues long. The germline V gene has CDR1 GTSNPN and CDR2 SVGIG (reference sequence). Trimming took off 2 bases at V and 7 bases at J, with 14 bases between the two ends. The CDR3 DNA follows: TGTGCCTGGAGTTCAGTACAGGGTGTTGAAAAACTGTTTTTT. Its translation: CAWSSVQGVEKLFF.

This chain links TRBV5-6 with TRBJ1-6; TRBD1 aligns across 8 bases. The germline gives CDR1 SGHDT, CDR2 YYEEEE. With V trimmed by 4 bases and J by 8 bases, 5 bases remained unmatched. The CDR3 covers 14 residues. CDR3 region: CASSRGQGYSPLHF. As DNA, the CDR3 is TGTGCCAGCAGCCGAGGACAGGGATATTCACCCCTCCACTTT.

The J gene is TRBJ1-1, the V gene TRBV27; 7 bases are a match to TRBD1. CDR1 is MNHEY, CDR2 SMNVEV, per germline (reference sequence). The CDR3 loop spans 15 amino acids. Trimming at V came to 4 bases and at J to 4 bases, leaving 9 bases not matched to a gene. The chain's CDR3 is CASSSPGGRGTEAFF. CDR3 DNA sequence: TGTGCCAGCAGTTCCCCAGGGGGACGGGGCACTGAAGCTTTCTTT.

This chain connects TRBV5-1 to TRBJ1-5; 9 bases map to TRBD1. The CDR3 totals 15 residues. CDR1 is SGHRS and CDR2 is YFSETQ in the germline V gene. V was clipped by 4 bases and J by 3 bases; unmatched bases: 5. The CDR3 spells CASSQWTGDNQPQHF. CDR3 in DNA: TGCGCCAGCAGCCAATGGACAGGGGACAATCAGCCCCAGCATTTT.

V usage is TRBV7-2 and J usage is TRBJ2-3; unclear D gene. V dropped 0 bases and J dropped 2 bases, with 6 bases sitting between them. The CDR3 is made up of 14 amino acids. In germline, CDR1 is SGHTA, CDR2 FQGNSA. The CDR3 region has the DNA TGTGCCAGCAGCTTAGCAGCTATCACAGATACGCAGTATTTT. Residues: CASSLAAITDTQYF.

The rearrangement joins TRBV5-6 to TRBJ1-1; perhaps TRBD1 as D (5 bases). This CDR3 spans 15 amino acids. V was trimmed by 0 bases and J by 0 bases, leaving 9 bases between them. Germline V gene sequence: CDR1 SGHDT, CDR2 YYEEEE. The chain's CDR3 is CASSLVAGLNTEAFF. The CDR3 DNA follows: TGTGCCAGCAGCTTGGTGGCAGGGTTGAACACTGAAGCTTTCTTT.

The chain couples TRBV19 to TRBJ1-2, with TRBD1 matching 7 bases. Germline loops: CDR1 LNHDA, CDR2 SQIVND (reference sequence). J lost 8 bases, V lost 6 bases, and 6 bases had no gene match. The CDR3 contains 12 residues. The CDR3 sequence is CASRGQPGGYTF. CDR3 nucleotide sequence: TGTGCCAGTAGGGGACAGCCTGGCGGCTACACCTTC.

V usage is TRBV7-9 and J usage is TRBJ1-5; no reliable D call. The V end lost 4 bases, the J end lost 0 bases, and 7 bases lay between the germline ends. This CDR3 is built from 14 residues. Per germline, CDR1 SEHNR and CDR2 FQNEAQ (reference sequence). The CDR3 spells CASSYGVSNQPQHF. CDR3 DNA: TGTGCCAGCAGCTACGGGGTTAGCAATCAGCCCCAGCATTTT.

This clone appeared a few times. The chain carries TRBV2 and TRBJ2-7; a possible D gene is TRBD1 (5 bases). The V and J ends lost 5 bases and 9 bases respectively, with 17 bases between them. CDR1 is SNHLY and CDR2 is FYNNEI in the germline V gene. The CDR3 has 13 residues. The CDR3 reads CASSQKGQPRQYF. In DNA, the CDR3 is TGTGCCAGCAGTCAAAAGGGGCAGCCGCGGCAGTACTTC.